Reported below is one TCR beta chain. This clone was counted a few times. The antigen it binds to is not known. One base away lies a much larger clone, so this may be a sequencing read error. This sample was taken from a study of shared clonotypes between healthy human individuals (TCRdb year 2020). A note on the overall study: The cohort included three men and a couple of women between 18 and 49 years of age. For each donor, CD4 naive and CD4 memory were each run on three plates, CD8 naive on two plates, and CD8 memory on one plate. To estimate repertoire size and how much clonotypes are shared between individuals, the study performed deep sequencing of blood TCR repertoires from a few healthy adults. Different laboratories and diverse techniques were used to prepare libraries and sequence TCR repertoires, to increase sequencing depth and limit assay-specific biases. Each donor's leukapheresis produced roughly between roughly 0.9 and 8.9 billion PBMCs. Overall study outcomes, separate from this receptor: Compared with non-shared clonotypes, clonotypes shared by all four sorted-subset donors had higher generation probabilities. The small number of donors limited the genetic and exposure-history diversity represented. Incomplete sequencing was indicated by rarefaction of sorted-subset datasets, despite the large sequencing depth. Pairwise subsampling indicated that sequencing depth was expected to affect the degree of clonotype sharing among donors. Naive subsets generally had larger estimated clonotype richness than memory subsets. Sampling was limited to blood, and TCR repertoires in tissue likely differ from TCR repertoires in blood. When a few donors were compared, the shared fraction of clonotypes was about 5.4% for naive CD4, around 4% for naive CD8, more than 2% for memory CD4, and 0.35% to 0.4% for memory CD8.

The donors were healthy, HIV-negative adults with no recently reported acute infections or vaccinations. Only Caucasian adults living in Nashville, Tennessee, USA were represented among the donors. CD4+ T cells were enriched through magnetic negative selection, after which naive cells were positively selected on CD45RA and the remaining negative fraction served as the memory subset. Blood was collected by leukapheresis, and PBMCs were isolated by Ficoll-Histopaque density gradient centrifugation and then cryopreserved in liquid nitrogen vapor phase. Analytical flow cytometry was used to check the purity and quantity of every magnetically sorted T cell population. Each sorted fraction had its genomic DNA isolated and then quantified by UV absorbance on a Nanodrop 2000c. Using the deep immunoSEQ assay, multiplex PCR amplified TCR CDR3 regions from genomic DNA. For each cell subset, the extracted genomic DNA was distributed evenly across all wells of several immunoSEQ 96-well plates, and each plate served as one replicate. For sorted subsets, about 0.2 ug genomic DNA, equal to about 30,000 T cell genomes, was loaded into each replicate PCR. The purified libraries were quantified using a Qubit 3.0 fluorometer, sized with a Bioanalyzer 2100, and then quantified again using the KAPA Library Quantification kit. Every immunoSEQ 96-well plate was sequenced on a dedicated single-read 150-cycle Illumina NextSeq 550 flow cell. The study's own analysis went as follows. Because the immunoSEQ output held only junctional sequences and lacked quality scores, the filtering could not match the filtering applied to full-length reads. Sequences were annotated with PyIR, a Python wrapper for IgBLAST v1.9, and V/J genes and CDR3 were assigned using IMGT germline references. Any read was removed if the V/J assignment was weak (E-value above 1e-6), the CDR3 was missing, or the read contained stop codons, out-of-frame junctions, or ambiguous translated residues. V3J clonotypes were defined by identical inferred V gene, J gene, and CDR3 amino acid sequence. The percentage overlap between two repertoires was calculated by dividing the number of shared unique clonotypes by the size of the smaller repertoire. Richness of each repertoire was evaluated using RTK rarefaction, the Chao1 estimator, and Recon v2.1 estimates of unobserved clonotypes. Generation probabilities were computed with OLGA for all TCRbeta clonotypes obtained by the gDNA method from several donors. Sourced from immuneACCESS, this table was stored by TCRdb with only in-frame sequences that have V and J called. A share of the clones is absent; for the studies checked, an unresolved V gene accounts for under half, and the remainder has no known explanation. V, J and clone size are taken as reported in that table, and D and trimming were inferred from the DNA itself. The sample data list fewer than 1.4 million clones, and around 82% of these were observed just once. The top ten clones comprise 0.6% to 0.7% of the sample.

The TCR originated in a man between 18 and 35 years old in good health. Some clones in this sample may be carry-over from other donors' samples. The sequenced sample was memory CD4+ T cells from PBMCs. Per the publication, the cell subset or site label means: CD45RA-negative fraction.

The CDR3 protein: CASSNYNEQFF. The DNA sequence is given as TGTGCCAGCAGCAACTACAATGAGCAGTTCTTC. The chain is assembled from TRBV7-9 and TRBJ2-1, with no reliable assignment of the D segment. The germline V gene (reference sequence) gives CDR1 as SEHNR and CDR2 as FQNEAQ. V and J lose 5 bases and 3 bases, and a span of 2 bases separates them. From the cysteine up to the phenylalanine, the CDR3 has a length of 11 residues. Solely the CDR3 DNA is kept, with 33 bases framed from the first base.